These 30 T cell receptor beta chains originate from one sample sequenced in a study of glioma-infiltrating T cells. Using RNA template, CDR3s of TCR alpha and beta were amplified with iRepertoire arm-PCR. TCRdb re-analysed the multiplex PCR reads in MiXCR, keeping a single row per CDR3 protein. The sample lists about 140,000 distinct CDR3 sequences; about two fifths were seen once. Input material: glioma tissue, nonneoplastic brain tissue, or PBMCs (not recorded which). These receptor sequences come from a human donor with low-grade glioma or glioblastoma, undergoing nonglioma brain surgery, or in good health (not recorded which).

The chain is built from TRBV7-9 and TRBJ1-6; the match to TRBD1 covers 7 bases. J lost 9 bases, V lost 5 bases, and 7 bases had no gene match. Per germline, CDR1 SEHNR and CDR2 FQNEAQ (reference sequence). The CDR3 has 14 amino acids. The CDR3 loop reads CASSPRDRGSPLHF. CDR3 nucleotides: TGTGCCAGCAGCCCAAGGGACAGAGGTTCACCCCTCCACTTT.

Remarks on this clonotype: The junction departs from germline at one end; a sequencing error may be responsible. This sequence joins TRBV4-1 and TRBJ2-5; D is perhaps TRBD2 (6 bases). CDR1 and CDR2 from the germline V gene are MGHRA and YSYEKL. The CDR3 totals 17 residues. CDR3: CASSQDLAASYRETEYF. The CDR3 nucleotides read TGCGCCAGCAGCCAAGATTTGGCCGCCAGTTACCGGGAGACCGAGTACTTC.

The chain carries TRBV7-2 and TRBJ2-1; 9 positions agree with TRBD2. V lost 1 base, J lost 2 bases, and 3 bases stayed unmatched. The germline V gene has CDR1 SGHTA and CDR2 FQGNSA. The CDR3 sequence is 16 residues long. The CDR3 DNA is TGTGCCAGCAGCTTAGATTCTAGCGGGACCTACAATGAGCAGTTCTTC. Translating it yields CASSLDSSGTYNEQFF.

This chain uses TRBV6-2 or TRBV6-3 with TRBJ1-6, with D possibly matching TRBD1 (5 bases). CDR1 is MNHEY, CDR2 SVGEGT, per germline. CDR3 length: 12 amino acids. V was pared by 5 bases and J by 7 bases, with 6 bases between. The CDR3 DNA follows: TGTGCCAGCAGTCGACAGAATTCACCCCTCCACTTT. It codes for CASSRQNSPLHF.

A note on this clonotype: The junction departs from the called germline gene at one end, perhaps through a read error. CDR3 loop: CANSRGGTVTEALF. CDR3 nucleotide sequence: TGTGCCAACAGTAGGGGGGGCACAGTCACTGAAGCTCTCTTT. The V call is TRBV6-2 or TRBV6-3, the J call TRBJ1-1; TRBD1 is a possible D gene (6 bases). CDR1 and CDR2 from the germline V gene are MNHEY and SVGEGT. This CDR3 contains 14 residues.

The table lists this clonotype with many counts. This chain uses TRBV27 with TRBJ1-1; possibly TRBD1 for D (5 bases). V shed 6 bases and J shed 6 bases, with 14 bases lying between them. Germline loops: CDR1 MNHEY, CDR2 SMNVEV (reference sequence). The CDR3 sequence is 13 residues long. CDR3 nucleotides: TGTGCCAGCAGCTCTAGAGGGGTTCCTGAAGCTTTCTTT. Protein sequence: CASSSRGVPEAFF.

This clonotype was seen only a few times. V usage is TRBV28 and J usage is TRBJ1-6, with unresolved D. Trimming shortened V by 6 bases and J by 5 bases, and 17 bases separated the two germline ends. The length of the CDR3 is 16 residues. The germline V gene has CDR1 MDHEN and CDR2 SYDVKM. The chain's CDR3 is CASRRRTETDNSPLHF. The CDR3 DNA is TGTGCCAGCAGACGAAGAACTGAAACTGATAATTCACCCCTCCACTTT.

This clonotype has just a few counts. The chain couples TRBV4-1 to TRBJ2-3; D might be TRBD2 (5 bases). V lost 0 bases to trimming and J lost 0 bases, with 10 bases between them. The CDR3 is made up of 16 amino acids. Looked up from germline, CDR1 is MGHRA and CDR2 is YSYEKL. DNA for the CDR3: TGCGCCAGCAGCCAAGAGACGGGGTCTAGCACAGATACGCAGTATTTT. It specifies CASSQETGSSTDTQYF.

There are a few counts of this clonotype. In DNA form, the CDR3 reads TGTGCCAGCTCCCCCTCCAGGGACAATGAGCAGTTCTTC. As protein: CASSPSRDNEQFF. The rearrangement joins TRBV18 to TRBJ2-1, with a possible D match to TRBD1 (5 bases). The CDR3 extends over 13 amino acids. V was clipped by 6 bases and J by 5 bases, with 11 bases between them. The germline CDR1 and CDR2 sequences are KGHSH and LQKENI.

This clonotype was found a few times. V gene TRBV18 combines with J gene TRBJ2-5; D uncertain. CDR3 length equals 12 residues. Germline V gene data show CDR1 as KGHSH and CDR2 as LQKENI. V lost 2 bases, J lost 3 bases, and 4 bases lay in between. Here the CDR3 reads CASSPEEETQYF. The CDR3 DNA reads TGTGCCAGCTCACCAGAGGAAGAGACCCAGTACTTC. Using reference TRBV18 and TRBJ2-5 for the parts outside the CDR3, the full variable domain is NAGVMQNPRHLVRRRGQEARLRCSPMKGHSHVYWYRQLPEEGLKFMVYLQKENIIDESGMPKERFSAEFPKEGPSILRIQQVVRGDSAAYFCASSPEEETQYFGPGTRLLVL.

V usage is TRBV20-1 and J usage is TRBJ2-7; maybe TRBD1 (5 bases). Trimming removed 2 bases at V and 2 bases at J, with 13 bases between. Germline CDR1 and CDR2: DFQATT and SNEGSKA (reference sequence). The CDR3 is 14 amino acids. The CDR3 spells CSARSGGRAYEQYF. In nucleotides, the CDR3 is TGCAGTGCTAGATCCGGCGGCAGGGCCTACGAGCAGTACTTC.

A remark on this clonotype: This may be a read error: a much more frequent sequence differs by one nucleotide. This chain uses TRBV20-1 with TRBJ2-7; 10 bases map to TRBD2. This CDR3 is 15 amino acids long. Germline V gives CDR1 DFQATT, CDR2 SNEGSKA (reference sequence). The CDR3 sequence is CSANSGGARAYEQCF. The DNA of the CDR3 is TGCAGTGCTAACAGCGGGGGGGCCAGAGCCTACGAGCAGTGCTTC.

The chain recombines TRBV28 with TRBJ2-4; the match to TRBD2 covers 9 bases. Trimming took 6 bases from V and 1 from J; bases not matched to a gene: 1. The V gene's germline CDR1 is MDHEN and CDR2 SYDVKM. The CDR3 spans 14 residues. The CDR3 here is CASSAGGAKNIQYF. The CDR3 region has the DNA TGTGCCAGCAGCGCGGGGGGGGCCAAAAACATTCAGTACTTC.

The chain joins TRBV5-1 to TRBJ2-3; possibly TRBD2 for D (5 bases). The CDR3 runs to 13 residues. In germline, CDR1 is SGHRS, CDR2 YFSETQ. Trimming removed 4 bases from V and 5 bases from J, with 11 bases in between. The CDR3 DNA reads as TGCGCCAGCAGCACGGAGCGGAAAGATACGCAGTATTTT. Encoded protein: CASSTERKDTQYF.

The chain carries TRBV6-1 and TRBJ1-5; D gene unclear. This CDR3 contains 15 residues. From germline, CDR1 is MNHNS and CDR2 SASEGT. Trimming left V 6 bases short and J 1 base short, with 13 bases between. CDR3 loop: CASSRLSGSNQPQHF. Written as DNA, the CDR3 is TGTGCCAGCAGCCGATTATCTGGGAGCAATCAGCCCCAGCATTTT.

The rearrangement uses TRBV4-3 and TRBJ2-2; D is perhaps TRBD2 (6 bases). CDR3 length: 17 residues. CDR1 LGHNA and CDR2 YSLEER come from the germline V gene. V lost 0 bases and J lost 2, with 13 bases in between. Here the CDR3 reads CASSQDPAGPNTGELFF. Here the CDR3 DNA reads TGCGCCAGCAGCCAAGATCCGGCGGGGCCTAACACCGGGGAGCTGTTTTTT.

The V gene is TRBV20-1, the J gene TRBJ1-1; no firm D call. In germline, CDR1 is DFQATT, CDR2 SNEGSKA (reference sequence). The CDR3 loop spans 14 amino acids. V was trimmed by 5 bases and J by 0 bases, leaving 13 bases between them. The CDR3 bases are TGCAGTGCTGCAATCCCGGGGATGAACACTGAAGCTTTCTTT. Translating gives CSAAIPGMNTEAFF.

This clonotype was counted many times. The chain combines TRBV6-1 with TRBJ2-3; 7 bases align to TRBD1. The CDR3 spans 13 residues. Germline assignment: CDR1 MNHNS and CDR2 SASEGT. Trimming at V came to 6 bases and at J to 4 bases, leaving 4 bases not matched to a gene. For the CDR3, the DNA is TGTGCCAGCAGGGGGACAGAATCAGATACGCAGTATTTT. Its translation: CASRGTESDTQYF.

A few counts support this clonotype. J is TRBJ1-3 and V is TRBV15; the D is unclear. V was clipped by 3 bases and J by 1 base, with 10 bases between them. This CDR3 is 15 amino acids long. Germline CDR1 LNHNV, CDR2 YYDKDF (reference sequence). The CDR3 DNA reads as TGTGCCACCAGCAGGGAGGAGAGTTCTGGAAACACCATATATTTT. Translated: CATSREESSGNTIYF.

Remarks on this clonotype: One junction end disagrees with the germline gene, perhaps due to a read error. This sequence joins TRBV28 and TRBJ2-3; the D call may be TRBD1 or TRBD2 (6 bases each). This CDR3 has 15 residues. Germline values: CDR1 MDHEN, CDR2 SYDVKM. The CDR3 nucleotides are TGTGCTAGCACTTGGGGGGAAGGGGGAGTAGATACGCAGTATTTT. This gives the protein CASTWGEGGVDTQYF.

The V and J genes are TRBV6-1 and TRBJ1-1; a weak D match, TRBD1 (5 bases). The germline V gene has CDR1 MNHNS and CDR2 SASEGT. This CDR3 comprises 11 residues. Deletions cut 4 bases from V and 10 bases from J, with 10 bases between. In DNA form, the CDR3 reads TGTGCCAGCAGTGTGGGGAGGGGAGCTTTCTTT. Protein product: CASSVGRGAFF.

The chain combines TRBV20-1 with TRBJ1-1, with D perhaps matching TRBD1 (5 bases). V gave up 4 bases and J gave up 10 bases, with 16 bases separating them. The CDR3 has 12 amino acids. Germline CDR1 and CDR2: DFQATT and SNEGSKA (reference sequence). CDR3 amino acids: CSATDISPGAFF. Here the CDR3 DNA reads TGCAGTGCTACGGACATCTCGCCGGGAGCTTTCTTT.

About this clonotype: A single base separates this from a much larger clone, so it may be a read error. The J gene is TRBJ2-5, the V gene TRBV20-1; D perhaps matches TRBD1 (5 bases). CDR1 and CDR2 from the germline V gene are DFQATT and SNEGSKA (reference sequence). This CDR3 comprises 14 residues. CDR3 bases: TGCAGTGCTAGGATATCAGGGATAGGCGAGACCAAGTACTTC. It codes for CSARISGIGETKYF.

This clonotype was counted only a few times. This chain connects TRBV6-1 to TRBJ1-6; D gene unclear. The CDR3 consists of 14 residues. V was trimmed by 0 bases and J by 9 bases, leaving 9 bases between them. Germline V gene lookup returns CDR1 MNHNS and CDR2 SASEGT. In nucleotides, the CDR3 is TGTGCCAGCAGTGAAGCGCTTCAGGTTTCACCCCTCCACTTT. This gives the protein CASSEALQVSPLHF.

This chain connects TRBV7-9 to TRBJ2-1; D might be TRBD2 (5 bases). This CDR3 has 13 amino acids. Trimming took off 4 bases at V and 5 bases at J, with 9 bases between the two ends. The germline V gene has CDR1 SEHNR and CDR2 FQNEAQ (reference sequence). The CDR3, as DNA: TGTGCCAGCAGCTGGGAGATGAACAATGAGCAGTTCTTC. Protein product: CASSWEMNNEQFF.

J is TRBJ2-7 and V is TRBV18; D unclear. CDR1 is KGHSH and CDR2 is LQKENI in the germline V gene. The CDR3 loop spans 14 amino acids. Trimming stripped 0 bases from V and 2 bases from J, with 8 bases between. CDR3 sequence reads: CASSPPEKPYEQYF. CDR3 nucleotide sequence: TGTGCCAGCTCACCACCAGAAAAACCCTACGAGCAGTACTTC. The variable domain in full, completed from reference TRBV18 and TRBJ2-7, reads NAGVMQNPRHLVRRRGQEARLRCSPMKGHSHVYWYRQLPEEGLKFMVYLQKENIIDESGMPKERFSAEFPKEGPSILRIQQVVRGDSAAYFCASSPPEKPYEQYFGPGTRLTVT.

The gene calls are TRBV19 and TRBJ2-3; D remains ambiguous. Trimming stripped 5 bases from V and 0 bases from J, with 12 bases between. Per germline, CDR1 LNHDA and CDR2 SQIVND (reference sequence). The CDR3 totals 15 residues. In nucleotides, the CDR3 is TGTGCCAGTAGTTCCCCTGGACGGAGCACAGATACGCAGTATTTT. Its translation is CASSSPGRSTDTQYF.

There are a few counts of this clonotype. The V gene is TRBV10-3, the J gene TRBJ1-2; D gene uncertain. CDR1 is ENHRY, CDR2 SYGVKD, per germline. The CDR3 covers 13 residues. Trimming took 0 bases from V and 6 from J, leaving 8 bases between them. CDR3 amino acids: CAISESWSDGYTF. CDR3 in DNA: TGTGCCATCAGTGAGTCTTGGTCTGATGGCTACACCTTC.

The chain recombines TRBV12-3 or TRBV12-4 with TRBJ1-4; a weak D match, TRBD1 (5 bases). Trimming removed 7 bases at V and 5 bases at J, with 14 bases between. The CDR3 has 14 residues. In DNA, the CDR3 is TGTGCCAGCAATTACCAGGGCCTAAATGAAAAACTGTTTTTT. This encodes CASNYQGLNEKLFF.

This clonotype was recorded a few times. The V and J genes are TRBV27 and TRBJ2-7; 8 bases fit TRBD1. CDR1 MNHEY and CDR2 SMNVEV come from the germline V gene (reference sequence). Trimming at V came to 5 bases and at J to 2 bases, leaving 11 bases not matched to a gene. The CDR3 loop spans 16 amino acids. The chain's CDR3 is CASSAILRDRTYEQYF. The CDR3 DNA reads TGTGCCAGCAGTGCAATCCTCCGGGACAGGACCTACGAGCAGTACTTC.